The 2 T cell receptor beta chains given below trace back to one sample, sequenced in a study of CD8 T cells in Susac syndrome. The RNA, 0.5 to 1 ug, was put through reverse transcription using random hexamers. A single record per CDR3 protein comes from TCRdb applying MiXCR to the immunoSEQ multiplex PCR reads. The sample lists some 68,000 distinct CDR3 sequences; 93% were seen once. Sequences were obtained from CD4+ T cells from PBMCs. The receptors stem from a human donor with Susac syndrome.

The chain joins TRBV3-1 to TRBJ1-5, with D possibly matching TRBD1 (5 bases). CDR1 is LGHDT and CDR2 is YNNKEL in the germline V gene (reference sequence). V shed 3 bases and J shed 5 bases, with 11 bases lying between them. The CDR3 loop spans 14 amino acids. CDR3 residues: CASSQHGGDQPQHF. CDR3 coding DNA: TGTGCCAGCAGCCAGCACGGGGGTGATCAGCCCCAGCATTTT.

This sequence joins TRBV5-1 and TRBJ1-1, with D perhaps matching TRBD1 (5 bases). Per the germline V gene, CDR1 is SGHRS and CDR2 is YFSETQ. Deletions cut 3 bases from V and 7 bases from J, with 19 bases between. The CDR3 sequence is 15 residues long. CDR3 protein: CASSSSPIDSDEAFF. CDR3 sequence (DNA): TGCGCCAGCAGCTCTTCTCCAATTGACAGCGATGAAGCTTTCTTT. The complete variable domain, with remaining parts taken from reference TRBV5-1 and TRBJ1-1, reads KAGVTQTPRYLIKTRGQQVTLSCSPISGHRSVSWYQQTPGQGLQFLFEYFSETQRNKGNFPGRFSGRQFSNSRSEMNVSTLELGDSALYLCASSSSPIDSDEAFFGQGTRLTVV.